The TCR beta chain under discussion was sequenced for a study of long-term antiretroviral therapy in people with HIV. The libraries were made with immunoSEQ v3.0 at survey level. The data were produced by immunoSEQ multiplex PCR, yet TCRdb's version contains in-frame clones alone and is incomplete. This sample carries about 13,000 clones, 70% to 80% of them seen once, and the ten largest clones take 14%. Trimming stripped 4 bases from V and 6 bases from J, with 16 bases between. Germline V gives CDR1 LNHNV, CDR2 YYDKDF (reference sequence). CDR3 length equals 15 residues. V is TRBV15 and J is TRBJ2-1; D is undetermined. The origin of this receptor is a woman between 18 and 29 years old with HIV. The source material was unsorted PBMCs, sampled 1.3 years after starting antiretroviral therapy. CDR3 residues: CATSIRRSWTNEQFF. DNA of the CDR3: TGTGCCACCAGCATTAGAAGGAGTTGGACCAATGAGCAGTTCTTC. The full variable domain, completed using reference TRBV15 and TRBJ2-1, is DAMVIQNPRYQVTQFGKPVTLSCSQTLNHNVMYWYQQKSSQAPKLLFHYYDKDFNNEADTPDNFQSRRPNTSFCFLDIRSPGLGDTAMYLCATSIRRSWTNEQFFGPGTRLTVL.